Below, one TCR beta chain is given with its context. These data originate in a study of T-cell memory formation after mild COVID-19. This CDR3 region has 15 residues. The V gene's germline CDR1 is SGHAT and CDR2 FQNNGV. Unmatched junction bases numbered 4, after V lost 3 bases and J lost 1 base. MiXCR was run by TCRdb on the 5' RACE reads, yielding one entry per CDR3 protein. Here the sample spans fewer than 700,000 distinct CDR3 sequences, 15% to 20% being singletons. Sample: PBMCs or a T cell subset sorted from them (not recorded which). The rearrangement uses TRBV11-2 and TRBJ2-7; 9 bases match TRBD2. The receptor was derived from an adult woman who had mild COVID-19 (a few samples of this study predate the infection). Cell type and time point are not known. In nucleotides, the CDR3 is TGTGCCAGCAGCTTTAGCGGGAGAGGGTCCTACGAGCAGTACTTC. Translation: CASSFSGRGSYEQYF.